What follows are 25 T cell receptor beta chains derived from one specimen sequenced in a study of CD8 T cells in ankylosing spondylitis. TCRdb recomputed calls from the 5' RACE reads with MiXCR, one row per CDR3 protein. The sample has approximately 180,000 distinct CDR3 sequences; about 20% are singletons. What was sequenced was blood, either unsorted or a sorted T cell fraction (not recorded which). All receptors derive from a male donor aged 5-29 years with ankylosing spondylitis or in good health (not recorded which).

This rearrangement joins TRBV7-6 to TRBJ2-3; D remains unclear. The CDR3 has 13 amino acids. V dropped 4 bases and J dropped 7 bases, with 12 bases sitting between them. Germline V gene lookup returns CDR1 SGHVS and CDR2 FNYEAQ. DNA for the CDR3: TGTGCCAGCAGCTCCCCTTCTCGGCATACGCAGTATTTT. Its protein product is CASSSPSRHTQYF.

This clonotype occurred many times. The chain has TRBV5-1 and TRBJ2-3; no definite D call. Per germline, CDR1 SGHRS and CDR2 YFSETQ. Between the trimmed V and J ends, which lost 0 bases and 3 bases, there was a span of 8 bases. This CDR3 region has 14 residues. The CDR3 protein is CASSLGTPTDTQYF. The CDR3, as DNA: TGCGCCAGCAGCTTGGGGACGCCAACAGATACGCAGTATTTT.

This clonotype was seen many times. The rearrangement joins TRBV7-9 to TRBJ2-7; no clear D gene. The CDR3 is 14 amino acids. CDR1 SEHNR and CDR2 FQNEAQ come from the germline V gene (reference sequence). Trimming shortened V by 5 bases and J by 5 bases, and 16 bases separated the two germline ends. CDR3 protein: CASSPRDPKNEQYF. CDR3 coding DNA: TGTGCCAGCAGCCCCCGAGACCCCAAGAACGAGCAGTACTTC.

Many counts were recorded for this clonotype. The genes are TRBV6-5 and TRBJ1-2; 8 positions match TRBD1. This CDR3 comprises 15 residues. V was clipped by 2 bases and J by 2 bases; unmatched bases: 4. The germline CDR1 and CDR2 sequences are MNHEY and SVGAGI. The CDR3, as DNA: TGTGCCAGCAGTTACACCCACAGGGGGAACTATGGCTACACCTTC. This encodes CASSYTHRGNYGYTF.

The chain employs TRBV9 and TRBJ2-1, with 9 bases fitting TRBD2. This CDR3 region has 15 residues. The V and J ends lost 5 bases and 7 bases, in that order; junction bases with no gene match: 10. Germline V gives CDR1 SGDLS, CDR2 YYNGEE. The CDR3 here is CASSSGTSRSNEQFF. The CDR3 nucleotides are TGTGCCAGCAGTTCCGGGACTAGCCGTTCGAATGAGCAGTTCTTC.

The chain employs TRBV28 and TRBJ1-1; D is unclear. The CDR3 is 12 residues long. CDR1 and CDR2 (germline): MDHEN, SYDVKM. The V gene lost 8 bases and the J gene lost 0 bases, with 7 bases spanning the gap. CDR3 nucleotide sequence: TGTGCCAGCTTTAGGTTGAACACTGAAGCTTTCTTT. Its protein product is CASFRLNTEAFF. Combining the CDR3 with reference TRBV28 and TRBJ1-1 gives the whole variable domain DVKVTQSSRYLVKRTGEKVFLECVQDMDHENMFWYRQDPGLGLRLIYFSYDVKMKEKGDIPEGYSVSREKKERFSLILESASTNQTSMYLCASFRLNTEAFFGQGTRLTVV.

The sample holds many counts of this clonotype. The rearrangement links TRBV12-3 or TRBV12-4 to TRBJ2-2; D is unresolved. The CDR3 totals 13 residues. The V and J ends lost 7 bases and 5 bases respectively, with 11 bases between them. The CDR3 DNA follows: TGTGCCAGCACCAAGGGTGAGACCGGGGAGCTGTTTTTT. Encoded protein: CASTKGETGELFF.

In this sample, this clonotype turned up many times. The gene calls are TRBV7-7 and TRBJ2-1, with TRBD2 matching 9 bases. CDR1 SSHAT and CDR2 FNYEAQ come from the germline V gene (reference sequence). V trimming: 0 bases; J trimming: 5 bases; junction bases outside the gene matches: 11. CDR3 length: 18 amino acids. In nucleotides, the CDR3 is TGTGCCAGCAGCTTAGCGGTTAGCGGGAGCCTCGGAAACAATGAGCAGTTCTTC. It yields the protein CASSLAVSGSLGNNEQFF.

The CDR3 nucleotides read TGCAGTGCTAGCAGGGCCATCTACAATGAGCAGTTCTTC. It codes for CSASRAIYNEQFF. This chain links TRBV20-1 with TRBJ2-1, with D perhaps matching TRBD1 (5 bases). V was shortened by 3 bases and J by 3 bases, with 9 bases between the two germline ends. The germline CDR1 and CDR2 sequences are DFQATT and SNEGSKA (reference sequence). The CDR3 spans 13 residues.

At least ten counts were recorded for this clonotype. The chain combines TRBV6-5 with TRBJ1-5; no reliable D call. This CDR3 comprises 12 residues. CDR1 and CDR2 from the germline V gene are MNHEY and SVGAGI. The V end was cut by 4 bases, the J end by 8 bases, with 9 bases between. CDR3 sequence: CASSSPREPQHF. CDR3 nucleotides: TGTGCCAGCAGTTCGCCCCGGGAGCCCCAGCATTTT.

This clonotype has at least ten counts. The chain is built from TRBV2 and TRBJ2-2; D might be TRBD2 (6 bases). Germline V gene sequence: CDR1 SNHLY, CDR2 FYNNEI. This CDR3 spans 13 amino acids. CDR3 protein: CASGDPNTGELFF. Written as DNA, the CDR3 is TGTGCGTCGGGGGATCCGAACACCGGGGAGCTGTTTTTT.

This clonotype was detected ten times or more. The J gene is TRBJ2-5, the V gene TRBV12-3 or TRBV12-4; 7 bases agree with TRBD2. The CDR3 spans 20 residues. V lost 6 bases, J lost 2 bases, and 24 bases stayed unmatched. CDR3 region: CASRHSKSGTIELGQETQYF. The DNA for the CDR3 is TGTGCCAGCAGACACTCGAAGAGCGGGACTATAGAGTTGGGGCAAGAGACCCAGTACTTC.

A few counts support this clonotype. The CDR3 DNA reads TGTGCCAGCAGCCTGGTAGGGGTCAATTCACCCCTCCACTTT. Translation gives CASSLVGVNSPLHF. The V gene is TRBV6-5, the J gene TRBJ1-6, with D possibly matching TRBD1 (5 bases). There are 14 residues in the CDR3. Trimming took off 6 bases at V and 7 bases at J, with 13 bases between the two ends. Per the germline V gene, CDR1 is MNHEY and CDR2 is SVGAGI.

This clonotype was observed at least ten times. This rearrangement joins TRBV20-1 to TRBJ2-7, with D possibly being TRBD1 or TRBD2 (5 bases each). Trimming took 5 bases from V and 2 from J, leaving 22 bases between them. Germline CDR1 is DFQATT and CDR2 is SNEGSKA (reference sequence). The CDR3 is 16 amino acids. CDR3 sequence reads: CSAGPRDATSTYEQYF. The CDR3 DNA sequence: TGCAGTGCTGGACCCCGGGACGCTACTAGTACCTACGAGCAGTACTTC.

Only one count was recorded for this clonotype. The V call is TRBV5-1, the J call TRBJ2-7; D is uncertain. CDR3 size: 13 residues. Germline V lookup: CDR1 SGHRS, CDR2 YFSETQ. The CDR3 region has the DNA TGCGCCAGCAGCTTGGGGGGTTCCTACGATCAGTACGTC. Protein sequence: CASSLGGSYDQYV.

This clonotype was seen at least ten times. The CDR3 coding sequence is TGTGCCAGCAGCAAAGAACAGGGTTTCACCTACGAGCAGTACTTC. This codes for CASSKEQGFTYEQYF. This chain uses TRBV11-2 with TRBJ2-7, with D perhaps TRBD1 (6 bases). Per the germline V gene, CDR1 is SGHAT and CDR2 is FQNNGV. The V end was cut by 5 bases, the J end by 2 bases, with 16 bases between. The CDR3 runs to 15 residues. Full variable domain (outside the CDR3, taken from reference TRBV11-2 and TRBJ2-7): EAGVAQSPRYKIIEKRQSVAFWCNPISGHATLYWYQQILGQGPKLLIQFQNNGVVDDSQLPKDRFSAERLKGVDSTLKIQPAKLEDSAVYLCASSKEQGFTYEQYFGPGTRLTVT.

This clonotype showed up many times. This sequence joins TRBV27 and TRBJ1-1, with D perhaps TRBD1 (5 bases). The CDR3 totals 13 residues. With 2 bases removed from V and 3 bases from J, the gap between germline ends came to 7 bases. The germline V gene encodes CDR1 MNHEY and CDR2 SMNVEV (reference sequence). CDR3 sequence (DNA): TGTGCCAGCAGTTTAGTCAGGGACACTGAAGCTTTCTTT. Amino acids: CASSLVRDTEAFF.

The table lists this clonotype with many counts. In nucleotides, the CDR3 is TGTGCCAGCTCACAATCGGGCGGAGGGGGGAACACTGAAGCTTTCTTT. It codes for CASSQSGGGGNTEAFF. The rearrangement uses TRBV18 and TRBJ1-1; TRBD1 is a possible D gene (6 bases). V shed 4 bases and J shed 1 base, with 16 bases lying between them. Germline V gene sequence: CDR1 KGHSH, CDR2 LQKENI. CDR3 length: 16 residues.

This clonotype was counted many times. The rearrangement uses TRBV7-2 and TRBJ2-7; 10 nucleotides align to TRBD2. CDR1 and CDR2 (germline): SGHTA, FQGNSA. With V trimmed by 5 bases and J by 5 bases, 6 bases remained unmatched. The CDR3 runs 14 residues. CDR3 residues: CASSRGLADDEQYF. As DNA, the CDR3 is TGTGCCAGCAGCCGCGGACTAGCGGACGACGAGCAGTACTTC.

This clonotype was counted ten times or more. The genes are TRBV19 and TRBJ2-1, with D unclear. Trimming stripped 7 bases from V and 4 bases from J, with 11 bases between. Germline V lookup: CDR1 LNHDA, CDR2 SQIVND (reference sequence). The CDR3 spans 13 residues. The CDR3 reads CASTRSHYNEQFF. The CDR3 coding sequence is TGTGCCAGTACACGGTCCCATTACAATGAGCAGTTCTTC.

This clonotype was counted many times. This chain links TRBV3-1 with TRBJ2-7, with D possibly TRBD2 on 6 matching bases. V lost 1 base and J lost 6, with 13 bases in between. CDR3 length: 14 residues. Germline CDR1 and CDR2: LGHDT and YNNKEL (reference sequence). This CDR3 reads CASSQGRGRSEQYF. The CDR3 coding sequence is TGTGCCAGCAGCCAAGGGAGGGGCAGGAGCGAGCAGTACTTC.

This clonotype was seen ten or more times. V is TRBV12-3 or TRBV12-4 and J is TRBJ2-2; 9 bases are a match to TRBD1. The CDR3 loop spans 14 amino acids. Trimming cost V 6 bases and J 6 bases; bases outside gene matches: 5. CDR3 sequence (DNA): TGTGCCAGCAGGCCGGGACAGGGATCCGGGGAGCTGTTTTTT. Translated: CASRPGQGSGELFF.

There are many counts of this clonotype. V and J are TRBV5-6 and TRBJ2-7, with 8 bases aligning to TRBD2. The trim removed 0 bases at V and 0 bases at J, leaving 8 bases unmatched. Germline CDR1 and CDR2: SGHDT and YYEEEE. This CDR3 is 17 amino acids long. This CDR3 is CASSLGISGILSYEQYF. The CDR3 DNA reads TGTGCCAGCAGCTTGGGTATTAGCGGGATTCTCTCCTACGAGCAGTACTTC.

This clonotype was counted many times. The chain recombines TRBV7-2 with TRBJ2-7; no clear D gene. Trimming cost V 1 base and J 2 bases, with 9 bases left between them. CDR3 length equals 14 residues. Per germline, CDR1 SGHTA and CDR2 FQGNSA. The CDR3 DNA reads TGTGCCAGCAGCTTAGTGGACGGCACCTACGAGCAGTACTTC. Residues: CASSLVDGTYEQYF.

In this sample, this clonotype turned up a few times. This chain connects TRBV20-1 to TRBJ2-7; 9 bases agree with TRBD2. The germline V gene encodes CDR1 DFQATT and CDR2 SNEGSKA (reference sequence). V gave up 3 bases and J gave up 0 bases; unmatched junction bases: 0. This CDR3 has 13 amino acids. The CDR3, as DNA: TGCAGTGCTAGGCGGGAGGGCTCCTACGAGCAGTACGTC. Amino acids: CSARREGSYEQYV.